This TCR beta chain was observed in a study of T cells after yellow fever vaccination. This clonotype appeared many times. Antigen: not known. The CDR3 is made up of 11 amino acids. The germline V and J ends were trimmed by 6 bases and 3 bases, with 9 bases remaining between them. Germline values: CDR1 SQVTM, CDR2 ANQGSEA. Making TCR cDNA involved 5'RACE template switching, which added UMIs and a universal primer site. Using its own MiXCR run on the 5' RACE reads, TCRdb lists one record per CDR3 protein. The sample holds tens of thousands of distinct CDR3 sequences, approximately 8% seen once. Notes on the study in general: By day 5 rather than day 15, the secondary response had peaked, though it was weaker.

The clonotype comes from a man aged 30 to 45 who received the YFV17D yellow fever vaccine. The rearrangement links TRBV29-1 to TRBJ2-7; D unresolved. Sample: CD8+ T cells sorted from PBMCs, taken on the day of the yellow fever booster vaccination. The CDR3 region has the DNA TGCAGCGTACCTATGGGCTACGAGCAGTACTTC. Protein product: CSVPMGYEQYF.